This paragraph reports one T cell receptor (beta chain). The antigen remains unidentified. The data were taken from a study of blood T cells in healthy people across ages. Study results and limitations: Older age coincided with a roughly linear decline in TCR beta diversity per million T cells.

At least 5 micrograms of total RNA were extracted per sample. The V gene's germline CDR1 is SGHVS and CDR2 FQNEAQ. The CDR3 contains 14 residues. Trimming cost V 5 bases and J 6 bases, with 16 bases left between them. Primers used in a second PCR of roughly 7 to 12 cycles were a sample-barcoded 5' primer and a J-beta primer mix. At least 3 million CDR3-containing paired-end reads were obtained per sample. MiXCR was run by TCRdb on the 5' RACE reads, yielding one entry per CDR3 protein. The table has over 600,000 distinct CDR3 sequences, around 41% seen once; the top ten hold about 32%. Material for sequencing was blood. This chain uses TRBV7-8 with TRBJ1-2; no clear D gene. The TCR was taken from a man aged 80 or over in good health. The CDR3 sequence: CASSIKPPFNGYTF. CDR3 sequence (DNA): TGTGCCAGCAGCATAAAACCCCCATTTAATGGCTACACCTTC.